A single sample is the source of the 20 T cell receptor beta chains below, sequenced in a study of somatic mutations in cytotoxic T cells in rheumatoid arthritis. Profiling relied on immunoSEQ multiplex PCR, and the TCRdb table lists in-frame clones only, not all of them. The sample lists fewer than 30,000 clones; about four fifths were seen once. Material: CD8+ T cells sorted from blood. The origin of the receptors is a man in his forties or fifties in good health.

The chain uses TRBV14 and TRBJ2-5; 8 bases match TRBD1. Germline CDR1 SGHDN, CDR2 FVKESK. CDR3 size: 15 residues. Trimming took 3 bases from V and 4 from J; bases not matched to a gene: 7. As DNA, the CDR3 is TGTGCCAGCAGCCAGACGTCAGGGGGCAGAGAGACCCAGTACTTC. This codes for CASSQTSGGRETQYF. Supplemented by reference TRBV14 and TRBJ2-5, the full variable domain reads EAGVTQFPSHSVIEKGQTVTLRCDPISGHDNLYWYRRVMGKEIKFLLHFVKESKQDESGMPNNRFLAERTGGTYSTLKVQPAELEDSGVYFCASSQTSGGRETQYFGPGTRLLVL.

This rearrangement joins TRBV30 to TRBJ1-2; D might be TRBD1 (6 bases). The CDR3 extends over 14 amino acids. In germline, CDR1 is GTSNPN, CDR2 SVGIG (reference sequence). The V end was cut by 2 bases, the J end by 7 bases, with 17 bases between. Here the CDR3 DNA reads TGTGCCTGGAGTCATTGGACAGAGGGACGTGGCTACACCTTC. Translating gives CAWSHWTEGRGYTF.

The genes are TRBV7-9 and TRBJ2-7, with 13 bases matching TRBD2. This CDR3 comprises 17 residues. The ends lost 5 bases at V and 2 bases at J; junction bases unmatched: 9. CDR1 and CDR2 from the germline V gene are SEHNR and FQNEAQ (reference sequence). CDR3 sequence: CASSRKGLAGQTYEQYF. CDR3 nucleotides: TGTGCCAGCAGCCGAAAGGGACTAGCGGGACAAACCTACGAGCAGTACTTC.

This chain links TRBV7-7 with TRBJ2-1; TRBD2 matches 11 bases. The CDR3 is made up of 17 amino acids. From germline, CDR1 is SSHAT and CDR2 FNYEAQ (reference sequence). V gave up 2 bases and J gave up 0 bases; unmatched junction bases: 3. The CDR3 nucleotides are TGTGCCAGCAGCTTATCGGGGACTAGCGGCTCCTACAATGAGCAGTTCTTC. The encoded protein is CASSLSGTSGSYNEQFF.

The V gene is TRBV27, the J gene TRBJ2-7, with no clear D. This CDR3 is built from 13 residues. V lost 6 bases, J lost 3 bases, and 12 bases lay in between. Germline V gene sequence: CDR1 MNHEY, CDR2 SMNVEV (reference sequence). DNA of the CDR3: TGTGCCAGCAGACTAACTGGGGACTACGAGCAGTACTTC. This gives the protein CASRLTGDYEQYF.

The chain joins TRBV11-2 to TRBJ1-2; perhaps TRBD1 as D (5 bases). The CDR3 has 14 amino acids. The V gene's germline CDR1 is SGHAT and CDR2 FQNNGV. V lost 4 bases, J lost 10 bases, and 19 bases lay in between. As DNA, the CDR3 is TGTGCCAGCAGCTCCGTGGACACCACGAGGATCTACACCTTC. Translated, it gives CASSSVDTTRIYTF.

The rearrangement joins TRBV9 to TRBJ1-5; weak D call: TRBD1 (5 bases). The V end lost 0 bases, the J end lost 3 bases, and 10 bases lay between the germline ends. CDR3 size: 15 residues. CDR1 is SGDLS and CDR2 is YYNGEE in the germline V gene. The CDR3 DNA reads as TGTGCCAGCAGCGTAGAGGGGAAGACCAATCAGCCCCAGCATTTT. Its translation is CASSVEGKTNQPQHF.

The gene calls are TRBV9 and TRBJ2-7; D is perhaps TRBD1 (6 bases). The CDR3 consists of 16 residues. The ends were cut back, 0 bases at V and 2 bases at J, with 15 bases in the middle. Germline V gene data show CDR1 as SGDLS and CDR2 as YYNGEE. CDR3 bases: TGTGCCAGCAGCGTAGGACCTACAGGGTTCACCTACGAGCAGTACTTC. This codes for CASSVGPTGFTYEQYF.

This chain links TRBV10-3 with TRBJ2-1; tentatively, D is TRBD2 (6 bases). The germline CDR1 and CDR2 sequences are ENHRY and SYGVKD. The CDR3 covers 15 residues. Trimming left V 4 bases short and J 4 bases short, with 14 bases between. This CDR3 is CAISGKDGGYNEQFF. DNA for the CDR3: TGTGCCATCAGTGGGAAGGACGGGGGATACAATGAGCAGTTCTTC.

This clone is a singleton in its sample. The rearrangement uses TRBV7-9 and TRBJ1-1; no clear D. The CDR3 contains 12 residues. V dropped 4 bases and J dropped 2 bases, with 5 bases sitting between them. The germline CDR1 and CDR2 sequences are SEHNR and FQNEAQ (reference sequence). The CDR3 DNA sequence: TGTGCCAGCAGCTGGGGAAACACTGAAGCTTTCTTT. Its translation is CASSWGNTEAFF.

The V and J genes are TRBV11-3 and TRBJ2-1, with TRBD1 matching 8 bases. Germline lookup yields CDR1 SGHNT and CDR2 YENEEA. CDR3 length: 15 residues. The junction had 6 bases not matched to a gene; V was cut back by 5 bases and J by 3 bases. In DNA form, the CDR3 reads TGTGCCAGCAGCCGTTGGGACAGGAACTACAATGAGCAGTTCTTC. Residues: CASSRWDRNYNEQFF.

The CDR3 DNA sequence: TGTGCCAGCGCCGAGACATTCGGGTACTCCTACGAGCAGTACTTC. Its protein is CASAETFGYSYEQYF. The chain uses TRBV27 and TRBJ2-7; D is unresolved. Per the germline V gene, CDR1 is MNHEY and CDR2 is SMNVEV (reference sequence). The V gene lost 8 bases and the J gene lost 0 bases, with 17 bases spanning the gap. The CDR3 extends over 15 amino acids.

J is TRBJ2-1 and V is TRBV15, with D perhaps TRBD2 (5 bases). This CDR3 contains 14 residues. Germline CDR1 is LNHNV and CDR2 is YYDKDF (reference sequence). The ends were cut back, 7 bases at V and 7 bases at J, with 17 bases in the middle. The CDR3 region is CATTQYNTGNEQFF. CDR3 DNA: TGTGCCACCACTCAGTACAATACGGGAAATGAGCAGTTCTTC.

This clone was seen a few times. The chain carries TRBV4-1 and TRBJ2-7; 11 positions agree with TRBD1. Germline V gene lookup returns CDR1 MGHRA and CDR2 YSYEKL. This CDR3 is 14 amino acids long. V lost 5 bases to trimming and J lost 7 bases; unmatched junction nucleotides: 7. The CDR3 DNA follows: TGCGCCAGCAGCTTAGGACAGGGGGCTCGGGAGCAGTACTTC. It translates to CASSLGQGAREQYF.

This chain connects TRBV27 to TRBJ2-7; D is possibly TRBD1 (5 bases). The CDR3 is 15 amino acids. Germline-derived CDR1 and CDR2 are MNHEY and SMNVEV (reference sequence). V lost 2 bases and J 2 bases, leaving 13 bases between the germline ends. CDR3 residues: CASSLNVDTPYEQYF. As DNA, the CDR3 is TGTGCCAGCAGTTTAAACGTGGACACCCCCTACGAGCAGTACTTC.

The chain carries TRBV7-8 and TRBJ2-1; 11 nucleotides align to TRBD2. Germline values: CDR1 SGHVS, CDR2 FQNEAQ. The CDR3 contains 14 residues. V lost 3 bases, J lost 6 bases, and 1 base stayed unmatched. The CDR3 loop reads CASSLLAGGNEQFF. The DNA of the CDR3 is TGTGCCAGCAGCTTGCTAGCGGGAGGCAATGAGCAGTTCTTC.

The V and J genes are TRBV11-3 and TRBJ2-7; 12 bases agree with TRBD2. V trimming: 4 bases; J trimming: 3 bases; junction bases outside the gene matches: 13. The germline CDR1 and CDR2 sequences are SGHNT and YENEEA. CDR3 length: 18 residues. The CDR3 DNA reads as TGTGCCAGCAGCTCATATCGGACTAGCGGGACCTCGTTCTACGAGCAGTACTTC. Its translation: CASSSYRTSGTSFYEQYF.

The chain uses TRBV7-8 and TRBJ2-2; 13 positions agree with TRBD2. With V trimmed by 3 bases and J by 5 bases, 6 bases remained unmatched. This CDR3 has 17 amino acids. Germline V gene sequence: CDR1 SGHVS, CDR2 FQNEAQ. DNA for the CDR3: TGTGCCAGCAGCTTCCGGACTAGCGGGAGTTCTACCGGGGAGCTGTTTTTT. It specifies CASSFRTSGSSTGELFF.

The chain couples TRBV4-1 to TRBJ2-7; 9 bases map to TRBD1. The CDR3 contains 16 residues. V dropped 1 base and J dropped 3; count of bases not matched to a gene: 7. CDR1 is MGHRA and CDR2 is YSYEKL in the germline V gene. CDR3 sequence (DNA): TGCGCCAGCAGCCAAGCTCAACAGGGGGCCCTCTACGAGCAGTACTTC. Translated, it gives CASSQAQQGALYEQYF.

The chain has TRBV6-5 and TRBJ1-2, with 8 bases fitting TRBD1. This CDR3 comprises 13 residues. Germline CDR1 and CDR2: MNHEY and SVGAGI. Trimming removed 10 bases from V and 0 bases from J; junction bases left unmatched: 4. CDR3 in amino acids: CATRQGTNYGYTF. In DNA form, the CDR3 reads TGTGCCACTAGACAGGGGACTAACTATGGCTACACCTTC.